The 6 T cell receptor beta chains below were found in one sample sequenced in a study of shared clonotypes between healthy human individuals. Naive-designated CD8 cells lacked CD45RO, were positively enriched for CCR7, and omitted terminally differentiated effector memory CD45RA+ cells. Repertoires were generated with immunoSEQ multiplex PCR, while TCRdb's copy carries only in-frame clones and drops some. The profile covers about 800,000 clones, with around 96% appearing a single time and under 0.3% taken by the ten largest. Specimen: naive CD8+ T cells sorted from blood. These receptors were collected from a man under 40 in good health.

The V call is TRBV2, the J call TRBJ2-1; D may be TRBD1 (6 bases). The ends were cut back, 6 bases at V and 0 bases at J, with 12 bases in the middle. There are 15 residues in the CDR3. CDR1 is SNHLY, CDR2 FYNNEI, per germline. The CDR3 coding sequence is TGTGCCAGCAGGGTAGGACAGAGCTCCTACAATGAGCAGTTCTTC. Amino acid sequence: CASRVGQSSYNEQFF.

This clone came up once. This rearrangement joins TRBV10-2 to TRBJ2-7; D unresolved. Germline values: CDR1 WSHSY, CDR2 SAAADI. Trimming stripped 2 bases from V and 5 bases from J, with 7 bases between. This CDR3 has 12 amino acids. The CDR3 nucleotides are TGCGCCAGCAGTGAGAGGGCCGACGAGCAGTACTTC. Protein product: CASSERADEQYF.

This chain connects TRBV11-2 to TRBJ2-6; the match to TRBD1 covers 7 bases. This CDR3 region has 18 residues. V lost 1 base and J lost 8; bases outside the gene matches: 14. Germline CDR1 and CDR2: SGHAT and FQNNGV. The CDR3 here is CASSLVGPTGSSSNVLTF. CDR3 nucleotides: TGTGCCAGCAGCTTAGTGGGCCCGACAGGGTCTAGCTCCAACGTCCTGACTTTC.

V and J are TRBV4-1 and TRBJ2-2, with a tentative D call TRBD1 (6 bases). The CDR3 totals 15 residues. Germline loops: CDR1 MGHRA, CDR2 YSYEKL. The V end was cut by 4 bases, the J end by 4 bases, with 13 bases between. CDR3 loop: CASSRSTGTTGELFF. DNA of the CDR3: TGCGCCAGCAGCCGCTCTACAGGGACCACCGGGGAGCTGTTTTTT.

A note on this clone: Additional DNA sequences in this sample encode the identical CDR3. V usage is TRBV19 and J usage is TRBJ2-7; 10 bases map to TRBD2. The CDR3 is 14 residues long. The germline V gene encodes CDR1 LNHDA and CDR2 SQIVND (reference sequence). The V gene end was trimmed by 4 bases and the J gene end by 3 bases; junction bases not matched to a gene: 3. The CDR3 loop is CASSTSGRGYEQYF. In nucleotides, the CDR3 is TGTGCCAGTAGTACAAGCGGGAGGGGCTACGAGCAGTACTTC.

This chain joins TRBV4-1 and TRBJ1-5; 12 positions match TRBD1. V was pared by 0 bases and J by 6 bases, with 3 bases of the junction left unmatched. Germline assignment: CDR1 MGHRA and CDR2 YSYEKL. This CDR3 region has 16 residues. Here the CDR3 DNA reads TGCGCCAGCAGCCAAGACGGGACAGGGGGCCTTCAGCCCCAGCATTTT. This gives the protein CASSQDGTGGLQPQHF.